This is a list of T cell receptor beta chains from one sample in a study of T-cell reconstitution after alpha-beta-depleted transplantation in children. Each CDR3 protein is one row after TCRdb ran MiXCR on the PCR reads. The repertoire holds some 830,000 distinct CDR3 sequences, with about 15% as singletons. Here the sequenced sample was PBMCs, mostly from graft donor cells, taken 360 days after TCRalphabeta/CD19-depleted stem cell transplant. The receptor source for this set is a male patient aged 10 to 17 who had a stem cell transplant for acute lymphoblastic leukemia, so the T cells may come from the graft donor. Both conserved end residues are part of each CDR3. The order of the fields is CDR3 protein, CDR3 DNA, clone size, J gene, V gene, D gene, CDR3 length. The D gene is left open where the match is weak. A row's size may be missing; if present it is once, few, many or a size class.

CSAWDRNSYEQYF,TGCAGTGCTTGGGACCGAAACTCCTACGAGCAGTACTTC,few,TRBJ2-7,TRBV20-1,.,13
CASTLKASGYEQYF,TGTGCCAGCACCTTGAAGGCTAGCGGGTACGAGCAGTACTTC,many,TRBJ2-7,TRBV13,TRBD2,14
CSAPQAGRERSYNEQFF,TGCAGTGCTCCCCAAGCAGGGCGGGAGCGCTCCTACAATGAGCAGTTCTTC,.,TRBJ2-1,TRBV20-1,TRBD2,17
CASGEGAADEQFF,TGTGCCAGCGGGGAGGGGGCTGCGGATGAGCAGTTCTTC,.,TRBJ2-1,TRBV25-1,.,13
CASSILATAYNEQFF,TGTGCCAGCAGCATCCTAGCGACAGCCTACAATGAGCAGTTCTTC,.,TRBJ2-1,TRBV7-3,.,15
CASSLVAGSLNEQFF,TGTGCCAGCAGCTTAGTGGCAGGGTCTTTGAATGAGCAGTTCTTC,many,TRBJ2-1,TRBV7-2,.,15
CASSLGLADTQYF,TGTGCCAGCAGCTTGGGACTGGCAGATACGCAGTATTTT,many,TRBJ2-3,TRBV5-1,.,13
CASSVTDWAHEQYF,TGTGCCAGCAGCGTAACGGACTGGGCCCACGAGCAGTACTTC,few,TRBJ2-7,TRBV9,.,14
CASRFHHRGENYGYTF,TGTGCCAGCAGGTTCCATCACAGGGGCGAAAACTATGGCTACACCTTC,few,TRBJ1-2,TRBV6-1,TRBD1,16
CSVDLTEVSPEAFF,TGCAGCGTTGATTTGACAGAGGTCTCCCCTGAAGCTTTCTTT,few,TRBJ1-1,TRBV29-1,.,14
CASSASGTGETQYF,TGTGCCAGCAGCGCTAGCGGGACGGGGGAGACCCAGTACTTC,.,TRBJ2-5,TRBV6-5,TRBD2,14
CASSQDQTSGISYEQYF,TGCGCCAGCAGCCAAGACCAAACCAGCGGGATCTCCTACGAGCAGTACTTC,.,TRBJ2-7,TRBV4-1,TRBD2,17
CASSPENFPSYEQYF,TGTGCCAGCAGCCCCGAGAACTTTCCCTCCTACGAGCAGTACTTC,.,TRBJ2-7,TRBV5-6,.,15
CASSLGKGRAEAFF,TGCGCCAGCAGCTTGGGGAAGGGCAGGGCTGAAGCTTTCTTT,few,TRBJ1-1,TRBV5-1,.,14
CASSEYPAGAYEQYF,TGTGCCAGCAGTGAATACCCAGCGGGTGCCTACGAGCAGTACTTC,few,TRBJ2-7,TRBV2,.,15